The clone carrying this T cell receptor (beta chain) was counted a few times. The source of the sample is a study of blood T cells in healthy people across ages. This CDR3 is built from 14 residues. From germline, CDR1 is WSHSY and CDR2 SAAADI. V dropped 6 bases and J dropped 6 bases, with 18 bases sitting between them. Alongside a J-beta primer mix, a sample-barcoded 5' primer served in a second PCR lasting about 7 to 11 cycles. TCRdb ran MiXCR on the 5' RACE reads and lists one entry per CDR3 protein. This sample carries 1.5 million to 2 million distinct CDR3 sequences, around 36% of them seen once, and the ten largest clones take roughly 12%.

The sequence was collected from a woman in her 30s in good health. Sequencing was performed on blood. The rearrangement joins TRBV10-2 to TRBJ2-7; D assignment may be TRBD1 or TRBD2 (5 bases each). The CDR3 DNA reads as TGCGCCAGCAGCACCGGGACCGCGCTATCCGAGCAGTACTTC. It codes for CASSTGTALSEQYF.